This TCR beta chain was profiled in a study of cytomegalovirus exposure and HLA in healthy donors. Unmatched junction bases numbered 9, after V lost 1 base and J lost 4 bases. Germline V gene lookup returns CDR1 GTSNPN and CDR2 SVGIG (reference sequence). This CDR3 region has 15 residues. Findings and caveats of the study: For presence/absence analyses, sequencing depth was assumed to be roughly uniform across donors.

Comments on this clone: No antigen is known for it.

Use of 60 Vbeta and 13 Jbeta primers characterized the PCR. The data were produced by immunoSEQ multiplex PCR, yet TCRdb's version contains in-frame clones alone and is incomplete. The sample holds about 150,000 clones, approximately 73% seen once. This chain links TRBV30 with TRBJ1-2; 7 nucleotides line up with TRBD1. Sequencing input: PBMCs. This receptor was identified in a man younger than 45 in good health and CMV-seropositive. CDR3 DNA: TGTGCCTGGAGTGGTACAGGGGACTCTACCTATGGCTACACCTTC. As protein: CAWSGTGDSTYGYTF.